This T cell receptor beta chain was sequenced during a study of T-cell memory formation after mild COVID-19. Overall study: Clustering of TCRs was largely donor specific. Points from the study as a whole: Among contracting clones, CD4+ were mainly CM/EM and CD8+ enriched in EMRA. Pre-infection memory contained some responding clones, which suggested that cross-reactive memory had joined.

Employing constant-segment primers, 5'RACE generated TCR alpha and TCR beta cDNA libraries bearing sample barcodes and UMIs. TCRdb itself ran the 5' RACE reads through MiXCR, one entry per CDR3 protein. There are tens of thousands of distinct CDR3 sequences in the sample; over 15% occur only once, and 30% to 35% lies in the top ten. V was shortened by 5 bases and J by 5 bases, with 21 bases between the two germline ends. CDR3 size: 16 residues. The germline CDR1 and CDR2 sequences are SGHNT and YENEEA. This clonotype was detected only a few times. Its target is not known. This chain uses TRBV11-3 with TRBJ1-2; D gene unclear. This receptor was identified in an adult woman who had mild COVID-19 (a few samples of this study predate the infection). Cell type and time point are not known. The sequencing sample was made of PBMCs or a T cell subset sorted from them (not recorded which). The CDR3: CASSPIGEGSAYGYTF. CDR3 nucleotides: TGTGCCAGCAGCCCGATCGGGGAGGGCTCGGCTTATGGCTACACCTTC.